Following are 28 T cell receptor beta chains from one sample sequenced in a study of radiotherapy plus CTLA-4 blockade in lung cancer. Repertoires were generated with immunoSEQ multiplex PCR, while TCRdb's copy carries only in-frame clones and drops some. The sample includes fewer than 65,000 clones, about three quarters of them seen just once. Sequenced material: peripheral blood, taken from a patient treated with radiotherapy plus ipilimumab. These receptors came from a human donor with non-small cell lung cancer whose response to radiotherapy plus ipilimumab could not be evaluated.

This chain links TRBV7-9 with TRBJ2-2, with D possibly being TRBD2 (5 bases). V lost 7 bases and J 0 bases, leaving 15 bases between the germline ends. The CDR3 runs to 16 residues. The V gene's germline CDR1 is SEHNR and CDR2 FQNEAQ (reference sequence). This CDR3 is CASIPKRLANTGELFF. The CDR3 DNA reads as TGTGCCAGCATTCCTAAGCGGCTAGCGAACACCGGGGAGCTGTTTTTT.

In this sample, this clone turned up a few times. The chain employs TRBV28 and TRBJ1-5; no reliable D call. The CDR3 totals 11 residues. Deletions cut 9 bases from V and 7 bases from J, with 10 bases between. Germline CDR1 is MDHEN and CDR2 is SYDVKM. The CDR3 DNA follows: TGTGCCAGTTCTCGCACACAGCCCCAGCATTTT. It encodes CASSRTQPQHF.

V and J are TRBV9 and TRBJ2-5; D is possibly TRBD2 (6 bases). Gene TRBJ2-7 matches the end of the DNA better, so the J call may be wrong. The CDR3 totals 15 residues. CDR1 is SGDLS and CDR2 is YYNGEE in the germline V gene. In DNA form, the CDR3 reads TGTGCCAGCAGCGCAACCCCGGACTACCGCGGCGAGCAGTACTTC. Translation: CASSATPDYRGEQYF.

The table lists this clone with a few counts. V is TRBV4-1 and J is TRBJ1-4; no reliable D call. V lost 0 bases, J lost 0 bases, and 8 bases lay in between. Germline V gives CDR1 MGHRA, CDR2 YSYEKL. The CDR3 extends over 16 amino acids. In nucleotides, the CDR3 is TGCGCCAGCAGCCAAGAGGACTTTCCAACTAATGAAAAACTGTTTTTT. Translated: CASSQEDFPTNEKLFF.

The chain couples TRBV6-5 to TRBJ1-1; 9 nucleotides agree with TRBD1. The CDR3 covers 15 residues. With V trimmed by 11 bases and J by 0 bases, 10 bases remained unmatched. Per germline, CDR1 MNHEY and CDR2 SVGAGI. DNA of the CDR3: TGTGCCCCCAGGGACAGGGCCCTATTGAACACTGAAGCTTTCTTT. This sequence encodes CAPRDRALLNTEAFF.

V gene TRBV27 combines with J gene TRBJ2-1; possibly TRBD2 for D (5 bases). This CDR3 comprises 15 residues. V was trimmed by 5 bases and J by 3 bases, leaving 14 bases between them. CDR1 MNHEY and CDR2 SMNVEV come from the germline V gene (reference sequence). In DNA form, the CDR3 reads TGTGCCAGCAGTCCCTGGGGTAGCGACTACAATGAGCAGTTCTTC. Its protein product is CASSPWGSDYNEQFF.

The CDR3 loop reads CASSGDRVNYGYTF. Here the CDR3 DNA reads TGTGCCAGCAGTGGGGACAGAGTTAACTATGGCTACACCTTC. This rearrangement joins TRBV6-5 to TRBJ1-2; 7 bases fit TRBD1. CDR1 is MNHEY, CDR2 SVGAGI, per germline. Trimming removed 5 bases from V and 1 base from J; junction bases left unmatched: 4. The CDR3 runs to 14 residues.

This chain connects TRBV5-1 to TRBJ2-1; 11 bases map to TRBD1. The CDR3 is 14 residues long. V shed 9 bases, J shed 8 bases, and the junction held 10 bases outside the gene matches. Germline V lookup: CDR1 SGHRS, CDR2 YFSETQ. CDR3 in DNA: TGCGCCACCTCAAAGAGGACAGGGGGCGATGAGCAGTTCTTC. The encoded protein is CATSKRTGGDEQFF.

This clone was found once. This rearrangement joins TRBV4-3 to TRBJ2-3, with 11 bases identical to TRBD2. Germline V gene data show CDR1 as LGHNA and CDR2 as YSLEER. V lost 3 bases to trimming and J lost 1 base; unmatched junction nucleotides: 3. The CDR3 is made up of 16 amino acids. The CDR3 loop reads CASSQQLAGGTDTQYF. The CDR3 DNA follows: TGCGCCAGCAGCCAGCAACTAGCGGGGGGCACAGATACGCAGTATTTT.

This chain uses TRBV5-1 with TRBJ1-1; D is ambiguous. This CDR3 comprises 14 residues. Trimming pared 0 bases from V and 0 bases from J, leaving 6 bases between. Germline CDR1 is SGHRS and CDR2 is YFSETQ. The CDR3 DNA reads TGCGCCAGCAGCTTGGACGGGATGAACACTGAAGCTTTCTTT. It specifies CASSLDGMNTEAFF.

This chain joins TRBV19 and TRBJ2-3; 11 bases line up with TRBD2. Losses at the gene ends were 4 bases for V and 4 bases for J; bases not matched to a gene: 4. From germline, CDR1 is LNHDA and CDR2 SQIVND (reference sequence). The CDR3 totals 15 residues. The DNA for the CDR3 is TGTGCCAGTAGTACGACTAGCGGGGACTCAGATACGCAGTATTTT. It yields the protein CASSTTSGDSDTQYF. The entire variable domain, with the rest obtained from reference TRBV19 and TRBJ2-3, is as follows: DGGITQSPKYLFRKEGQNVTLSCEQNLNHDAMYWYRQDPGQGLRLIYYSQIVNDFQKGDIAEGYSVSREKKESFPLTVTSAQKNPTAFYLCASSTTSGDSDTQYFGPGTRLTVL.

J is TRBJ1-1 and V is TRBV19; 8 nucleotides match TRBD1. Trimming removed 5 bases from V and 5 bases from J; junction bases left unmatched: 10. The germline gives CDR1 LNHDA, CDR2 SQIVND (reference sequence). There are 15 residues in the CDR3. CDR3 in amino acids: CASSPWGTGVTEAFF. The DNA of the CDR3 is TGTGCCAGTAGTCCGTGGGGGACAGGAGTAACTGAAGCTTTCTTT.

This chain's CDR3 is CASSLGPGKSLRGELFF. In DNA, the CDR3 is TGTGCCAGCAGCTTAGGGCCGGGGAAAAGTCTACGTGGGGAGCTGTTTTTT. The rearrangement joins TRBV7-6 to TRBJ2-2; possibly TRBD2 for D (5 bases). There are 17 residues in the CDR3. Germline CDR1 SGHVS, CDR2 FNYEAQ. Trimming stripped 1 base from V and 8 bases from J, with 20 bases between.

The chain uses TRBV30 and TRBJ1-5, with unresolved D. The V and J ends lost 3 bases and 9 bases respectively, with 15 bases between them. From germline, CDR1 is GTSNPN and CDR2 SVGIG (reference sequence). This CDR3 spans 13 amino acids. The DNA of the CDR3 is TGTGCCTGGAGCAGCGGGGATGTTCGGCCCCAGCATTTT. Amino acid sequence: CAWSSGDVRPQHF.

The chain has TRBV7-9 and TRBJ1-1, with unresolved D. V was clipped by 1 base and J by 11 bases, with 11 bases between them. This CDR3 has 12 amino acids. Germline V CDR1 and CDR2: SEHNR, FQNEAQ (reference sequence). The CDR3 nucleotides read TGTGCCAGCAGCTTAGGATCTGTTAGTGCTTTCTTT. Its translation: CASSLGSVSAFF.

This sequence joins TRBV29-1 and TRBJ2-5, with TRBD1 identical over 8 bases. The germline CDR1 and CDR2 sequences are SQVTM and ANQGSEA. The J segment lost 2 bases and the V segment lost 4 bases, leaving 9 bases of the junction unmatched. The CDR3 runs 15 residues. The CDR3 is CSVGKRQGPQETQYF. The CDR3 region has the DNA TGCAGCGTTGGGAAAAGACAGGGGCCACAAGAGACCCAGTACTTC.

The V gene is TRBV29-1, the J gene TRBJ2-7; 7 bases map to TRBD1. The germline V gene has CDR1 SQVTM and CDR2 ANQGSEA. The CDR3 has 13 amino acids. J gave up 1 base and V 6 bases, and 6 bases lay outside the gene matches. The CDR3 bases are TGCAGCGTATCCCGGGGACAGTCCTACGAGCAGTACTTC. Amino acids: CSVSRGQSYEQYF.

The gene calls are TRBV4-3 and TRBJ1-6; D unresolved. The CDR3 is 15 amino acids. The V gene lost 0 bases and the J gene lost 7 bases, with 10 bases spanning the gap. CDR1 is LGHNA and CDR2 is YSLEER in the germline V gene. The CDR3 coding sequence is TGCGCCAGCAGCCAAGATGGAGGCCCAAATTCACCCCTCCACTTT. Amino acids: CASSQDGGPNSPLHF.

The chain carries TRBV7-7 and TRBJ2-1, with 8 bases lining up with TRBD2. Germline CDR1 reads SSHAT; CDR2 reads FNYEAQ (reference sequence). Unmatched junction bases numbered 3, after V lost 5 bases and J lost 0 bases. The CDR3 spans 15 residues. The CDR3 bases are TGTGCCAGCAGCCCGGGGGGGAGCTCCTACAATGAGCAGTTCTTC. Amino acids: CASSPGGSSYNEQFF.

The chain carries TRBV10-1 and TRBJ1-1, with D hard to call. Trimming removed 6 bases at V and 6 bases at J, with 8 bases between. The CDR3 is 11 amino acids. Germline CDR1 is WNHNN and CDR2 is SYGVQD (reference sequence). The CDR3 DNA reads TGCGCCAGCAGCCGAGCGGCTGAAGCTTTCTTT. It translates to CASSRAAEAFF.

The gene calls are TRBV5-6 and TRBJ1-3, with TRBD1 matching 7 bases. The length of the CDR3 is 18 residues. CDR1 SGHDT and CDR2 YYEEEE come from the germline V gene. The trim removed 1 base at V and 0 bases at J, leaving 10 bases unmatched. The CDR3 sequence is CASSLWGRHRGSGNTIYF. The CDR3, as DNA: TGTGCCAGCAGCTTGTGGGGTCGGCACAGGGGCTCTGGAAACACCATATATTTT.

The rearrangement joins TRBV9 to TRBJ2-7, with D uncertain. Trimming cost V 0 bases and J 1 base, with 8 bases left between them. The CDR3 is 14 amino acids. Germline CDR1 SGDLS, CDR2 YYNGEE. DNA of the CDR3: TGTGCCAGCAGCGTAGCGGCGGATTCCTACGAGCAGTACTTC. The encoded protein is CASSVAADSYEQYF. Full variable domain (outside the CDR3, taken from reference TRBV9 and TRBJ2-7): DSGVTQTPKHLITATGQRVTLRCSPRSGDLSVYWYQQSLDQGLQFLIQYYNGEERAKGNILERFSAQQFPDLHSELNLSSLELGDSALYFCASSVAADSYEQYFGPGTRLTVT.

V gene TRBV15 combines with J gene TRBJ2-1; tentative D call: TRBD1 (6 bases). The V and J ends lost 1 base and 10 bases respectively, with 11 bases between them. Germline V gives CDR1 LNHNV, CDR2 YYDKDF (reference sequence). The CDR3 length is 13 residues. Here the CDR3 DNA reads TGTGCCACCAGCAGAGTGGCCCAGGGGGAGCAGTTCTTC. Protein product: CATSRVAQGEQFF.

The rearrangement joins TRBV5-1 to TRBJ1-2, with no clear D. Germline V gene lookup returns CDR1 SGHRS and CDR2 YFSETQ. Deletions cut 3 bases from V and 5 bases from J, with 14 bases between. The CDR3 loop spans 14 amino acids. DNA of the CDR3: TGCGCCAGCAGCTCGATGACAAGCTCTTATGGCTACACCTTC. It specifies CASSSMTSSYGYTF.

V and J are TRBV5-7 and TRBJ1-1; no clear D. TRBV5-7 is designated an ORF whose function remains uncertain. V lost 4 bases to trimming and J lost 3 bases, with 13 bases between them. The CDR3 length is 14 residues. The CDR3 here is CASSARQRDTEAFF. The CDR3 DNA sequence: TGTGCCAGCAGCGCCAGGCAGAGGGACACTGAAGCTTTCTTT.

The chain has TRBV18 and TRBJ2-7, with D tentatively TRBD2 (6 bases). V was trimmed by 1 base and J by 5 bases, leaving 12 bases between them. Looked up from germline, CDR1 is KGHSH and CDR2 is LQKENI. The length of the CDR3 is 14 residues. The CDR3 region has the DNA TGTGCCAGCTCACCACGGGAGGAATTGGACGAGCAGTACTTC. This codes for CASSPREELDEQYF.

The V gene is TRBV27, the J gene TRBJ1-1, with D possibly TRBD1 on 5 matching bases. V lost 5 bases to trimming and J lost 7 bases, with 20 bases between them. The CDR3 totals 15 residues. Germline loops: CDR1 MNHEY, CDR2 SMNVEV (reference sequence). The CDR3 DNA reads as TGTGCCAGCAGTCCTTCGGGAGGGGCTTTGAGTGAAGCTTTCTTT. Residues: CASSPSGGALSEAFF.

The CDR3: CASSQGGDRPSTPLHF. In nucleotides, the CDR3 is TGTGCCAGCAGCCAGGGAGGGGACAGGCCTTCGACACCCCTCCACTTT. This chain links TRBV7-2 with TRBJ1-6, with TRBD1 matching 8 bases. Germline assignment: CDR1 SGHTA and CDR2 FQGNSA. CDR3 size: 16 residues. Germline trimming cut 5 bases from V and 11 bases from J; bases unmatched to any gene: 14.